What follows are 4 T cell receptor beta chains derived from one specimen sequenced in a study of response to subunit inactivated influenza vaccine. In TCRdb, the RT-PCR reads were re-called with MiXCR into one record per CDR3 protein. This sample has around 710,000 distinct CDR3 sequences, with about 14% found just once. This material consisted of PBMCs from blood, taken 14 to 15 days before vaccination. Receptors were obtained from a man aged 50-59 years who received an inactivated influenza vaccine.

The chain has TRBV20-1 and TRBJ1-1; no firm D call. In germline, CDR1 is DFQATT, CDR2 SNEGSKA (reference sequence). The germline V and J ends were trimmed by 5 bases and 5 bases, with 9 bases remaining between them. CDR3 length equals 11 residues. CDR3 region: CSAEATTEAFF. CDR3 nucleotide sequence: TGCAGTGCTGAAGCTACTACTGAAGCTTTCTTT.

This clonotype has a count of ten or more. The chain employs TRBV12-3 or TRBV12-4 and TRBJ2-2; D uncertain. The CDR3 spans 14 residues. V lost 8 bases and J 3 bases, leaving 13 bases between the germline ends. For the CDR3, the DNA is TGTGCCAGCCCCGGGCCCAGTCACACCGGGGAGCTGTTTTTT. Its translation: CASPGPSHTGELFF.

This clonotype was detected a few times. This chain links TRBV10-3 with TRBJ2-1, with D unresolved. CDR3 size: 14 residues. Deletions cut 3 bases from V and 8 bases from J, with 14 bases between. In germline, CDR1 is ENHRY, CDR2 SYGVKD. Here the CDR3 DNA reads TGTGCCATCAGTGAACCTGCTCAATACTATGAGCAGTTCTTC. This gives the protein CAISEPAQYYEQFF.

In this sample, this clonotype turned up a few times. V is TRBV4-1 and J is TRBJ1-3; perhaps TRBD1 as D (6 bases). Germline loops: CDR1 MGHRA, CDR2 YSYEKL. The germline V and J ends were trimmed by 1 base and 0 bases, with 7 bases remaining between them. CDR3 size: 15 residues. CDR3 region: CASSQATGSGNTIYF. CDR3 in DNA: TGCGCCAGCAGCCAAGCGACAGGCTCTGGAAACACCATATATTTT.